These 12 T cell receptor beta chains originate from one sample sequenced in a study of cytomegalovirus exposure and HLA in healthy donors. The PCR was carried out with 60 Vbeta primers and 13 Jbeta primers. Sequenced by immunoSEQ multiplex PCR; TCRdb stores in-frame clones only, minus some. The sample consists of approximately 150,000 clones, around 78% of them appearing once. Sequencing was performed on PBMCs. The receptors were gathered from a woman younger than 30 in good health and CMV-seronegative.

In this sample, this clone turned up a few times. The chain employs TRBV18 and TRBJ1-2; TRBD1 is a possible D gene (6 bases). Looked up from germline, CDR1 is KGHSH and CDR2 is LQKENI. V lost 2 bases, J lost 6 bases, and 19 bases lay in between. CDR3 length equals 16 residues. Written as DNA, the CDR3 is TGTGCCAGCTCACCAAGGGCTACAGGGTTTCCGGATGGCTACACCTTC. This gives the protein CASSPRATGFPDGYTF.

The chain links TRBV18 to TRBJ1-1, with D possibly TRBD1 on 6 matching bases. Trimming took 4 bases from V and 3 from J, leaving 15 bases between them. From germline, CDR1 is KGHSH and CDR2 LQKENI. The CDR3 sequence is 15 residues long. CDR3 in amino acids: CASSRRQAKDTEAFF. The CDR3 DNA reads TGTGCCAGCTCACGACGACAGGCCAAAGACACTGAAGCTTTCTTT. The full variable domain, completed using reference TRBV18 and TRBJ1-1, is NAGVMQNPRHLVRRRGQEARLRCSPMKGHSHVYWYRQLPEEGLKFMVYLQKENIIDESGMPKERFSAEFPKEGPSILRIQQVVRGDSAAYFCASSRRQAKDTEAFFGQGTRLTVV.

V and J are TRBV18 and TRBJ1-4, with TRBD1 matching 8 bases. Trimming at V came to 3 bases and at J to 4 bases, leaving 10 bases not matched to a gene. Germline CDR1 reads KGHSH; CDR2 reads LQKENI. This CDR3 region has 17 residues. The CDR3 region is CASSPRTTGEVNEKLFF. Written as DNA, the CDR3 is TGTGCCAGCTCACCTCGCACGACAGGGGAGGTTAATGAAAAACTGTTTTTT.

This clone was counted only a few times. The chain joins TRBV7-9 to TRBJ1-2; TRBD1 might be the D (5 bases). The CDR3 contains 16 residues. CDR1 SEHNR and CDR2 FQNEAQ come from the germline V gene (reference sequence). The ends were cut back, 9 bases at V and 2 bases at J, with 22 bases in the middle. CDR3 bases: TGTGCCAGTTCACTGGTAGGGGCGGAAGCGAACTATGGCTACACCTTC. Translation gives CASSLVGAEANYGYTF.

This clone was seen a handful of times. The V call is TRBV6-5, the J call TRBJ2-5; TRBD1 might be the D (5 bases). The DNA end lines up better with TRBJ2-7; the J call may be wrong. The CDR3 is 13 amino acids. The germline V gene has CDR1 MNHEY and CDR2 SVGAGI. The DNA of the CDR3 is TGTGCCAGCAGAACCCCGGACAACCACGAGCAGTACTTC. It translates to CASRTPDNHEQYF.

This chain joins TRBV4-3 and TRBJ1-6; TRBD1 matches 9 bases. This CDR3 is 16 amino acids long. Germline V lookup: CDR1 LGHNA, CDR2 YSLEER. V lost 0 bases to trimming and J lost 10 bases; unmatched junction nucleotides: 7. The CDR3 sequence is CASSQERWTGVSPLHF. Written as DNA, the CDR3 is TGCGCCAGCAGCCAAGAGAGATGGACAGGGGTCTCACCCCTCCACTTT.

The chain recombines TRBV12-5 with TRBJ2-2, with D possibly TRBD2 on 7 matching bases. The CDR3 is 18 residues long. Germline CDR1 is LGHNT and CDR2 is FRNRAP. The V and J ends lost 4 bases and 6 bases respectively, with 24 bases between them. The CDR3 nucleotides are TGTGCTAGTGGTTGCAACCTGACTAGCAGGGGTCTCGCCGGGGAGCTGTTTTTT. This gives the protein CASGCNLTSRGLAGELFF. The complete variable domain, with remaining parts taken from reference TRBV12-5 and TRBJ2-2, reads DARVTQTPRHKVTEMGQEVTMRCQPILGHNTVFWYRQTMMQGLELLAYFRNRAPLDDSGMPKDRFSAEMPDATLATLKIQPSEPRDSAVYFCASGCNLTSRGLAGELFFGEGSRLTVL.

The chain joins TRBV5-1 to TRBJ1-6, with 9 bases matching TRBD1. Per germline, CDR1 SGHRS and CDR2 YFSETQ. Trimming at V came to 4 bases and at J to 5 bases, leaving 4 bases not matched to a gene. The CDR3 contains 15 residues. The DNA for the CDR3 is TGCGCCAGCAGCCCCAGGACAGGGGATAATTCACCCCTCCACTTT. This sequence encodes CASSPRTGDNSPLHF.

A few counts support this clone. The chain has TRBV5-6 and TRBJ2-7; D ambiguous. The ends were cut back, 1 base at V and 6 bases at J, with 8 bases in the middle. CDR1 SGHDT and CDR2 YYEEEE come from the germline V gene. The CDR3 spans 12 residues. CDR3 region: CASSLFTAEQYV. As DNA, the CDR3 is TGTGCCAGCAGCTTGTTCACAGCCGAGCAGTACGTC.

The chain couples TRBV5-4 to TRBJ2-7; 7 bases map to TRBD2. The V and J ends lost 0 bases and 3 bases, in that order; junction bases with no gene match: 6. Germline assignment: CDR1 SGHNT and CDR2 YYREEE (reference sequence). The CDR3 consists of 15 residues. The CDR3 sequence: CASSLAGTINYEQYF. The DNA for the CDR3 is TGTGCCAGCAGCTTGGCCGGGACTATAAACTACGAGCAGTACTTC.

The genes are TRBV5-1 and TRBJ1-1, with D perhaps TRBD1 (5 bases). The CDR3 is 14 amino acids. V shed 5 bases and J shed 0 bases, with 11 bases lying between them. Germline V gene sequence: CDR1 SGHRS, CDR2 YFSETQ. Here the CDR3 reads CASRSGVMNTEAFF. DNA of the CDR3: TGCGCCAGCAGATCGGGGGTGATGAACACTGAAGCTTTCTTT.

The chain uses TRBV10-3 and TRBJ2-2, with TRBD2 matching over 8 bases. Losses at the gene ends were 5 bases for V and 1 base for J; bases not matched to a gene: 12. Germline CDR1 is ENHRY and CDR2 is SYGVKD. This CDR3 comprises 18 residues. The CDR3 loop is CAISPFLLLAVNTGELFF. In nucleotides, the CDR3 is TGTGCCATCAGTCCGTTCCTCTTACTAGCGGTGAACACCGGGGAGCTGTTTTTT.